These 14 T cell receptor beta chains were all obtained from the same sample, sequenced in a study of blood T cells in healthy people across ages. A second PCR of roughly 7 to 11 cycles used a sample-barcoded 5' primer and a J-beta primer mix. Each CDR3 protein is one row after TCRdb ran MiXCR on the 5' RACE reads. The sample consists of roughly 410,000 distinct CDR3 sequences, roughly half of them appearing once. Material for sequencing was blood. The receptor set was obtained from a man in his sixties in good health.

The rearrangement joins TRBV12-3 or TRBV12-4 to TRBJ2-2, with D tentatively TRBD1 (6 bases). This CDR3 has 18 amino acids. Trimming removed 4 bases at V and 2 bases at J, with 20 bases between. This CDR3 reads CASSSGRGPSSNTGELFF. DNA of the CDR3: TGTGCCAGCAGTTCGGGCAGGGGCCCCTCATCTAACACCGGGGAGCTGTTTTTT.

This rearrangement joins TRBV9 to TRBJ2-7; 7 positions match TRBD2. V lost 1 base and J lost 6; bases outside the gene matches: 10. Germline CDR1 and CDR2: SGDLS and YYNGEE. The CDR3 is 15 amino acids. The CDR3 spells CASSVRGGSGSEQYF. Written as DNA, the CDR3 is TGTGCCAGCAGCGTACGCGGCGGGAGTGGGTCCGAGCAGTACTTC.

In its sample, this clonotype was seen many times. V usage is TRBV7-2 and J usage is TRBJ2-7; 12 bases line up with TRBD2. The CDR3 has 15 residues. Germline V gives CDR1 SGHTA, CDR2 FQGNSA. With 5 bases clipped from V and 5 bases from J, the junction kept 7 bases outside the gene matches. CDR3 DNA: TGTGCCAGCAGCATGACTAGCGGGAGAGCCCACGAGCAGTACTTC. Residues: CASSMTSGRAHEQYF.

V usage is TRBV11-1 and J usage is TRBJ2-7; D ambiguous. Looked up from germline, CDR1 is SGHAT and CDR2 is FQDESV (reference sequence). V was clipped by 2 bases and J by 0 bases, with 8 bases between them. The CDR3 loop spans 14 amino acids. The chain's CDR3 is CASSLIRSSYEQYF. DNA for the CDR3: TGTGCCAGCAGCTTAATTCGGAGCTCCTACGAGCAGTACTTC.

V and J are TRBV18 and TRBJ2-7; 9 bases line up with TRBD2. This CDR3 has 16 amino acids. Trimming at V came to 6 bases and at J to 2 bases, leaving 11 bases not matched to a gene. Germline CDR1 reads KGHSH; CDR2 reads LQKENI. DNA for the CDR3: TGTGCCAGCTCTCCCAGCGCGACTAGCGGCACCTACGAGCAGTACTTC. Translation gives CASSPSATSGTYEQYF. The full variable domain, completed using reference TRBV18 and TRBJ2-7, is NAGVMQNPRHLVRRRGQEARLRCSPMKGHSHVYWYRQLPEEGLKFMVYLQKENIIDESGMPKERFSAEFPKEGPSILRIQQVVRGDSAAYFCASSPSATSGTYEQYFGPGTRLTVT.

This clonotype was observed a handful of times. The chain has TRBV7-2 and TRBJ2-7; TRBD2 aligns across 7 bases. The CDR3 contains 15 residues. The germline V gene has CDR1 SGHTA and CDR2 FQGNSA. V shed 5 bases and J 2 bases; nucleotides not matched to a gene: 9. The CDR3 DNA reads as TGTGCCAGCAGCACGCCTAGCGGTACCACCTACGAGCAGTACTTC. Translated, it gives CASSTPSGTTYEQYF.

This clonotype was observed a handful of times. This chain's CDR3 is CASSTRPSVPYNEQFF. The CDR3 DNA reads TGTGCCAGCAGTACCCGACCTAGCGTTCCCTACAATGAGCAGTTCTTC. This chain connects TRBV27 to TRBJ2-1; TRBD2 might be the D (6 bases). Germline loops: CDR1 MNHEY, CDR2 SMNVEV (reference sequence). V lost 5 bases to trimming and J lost 2 bases, with 16 bases between them. The CDR3 length is 16 residues.

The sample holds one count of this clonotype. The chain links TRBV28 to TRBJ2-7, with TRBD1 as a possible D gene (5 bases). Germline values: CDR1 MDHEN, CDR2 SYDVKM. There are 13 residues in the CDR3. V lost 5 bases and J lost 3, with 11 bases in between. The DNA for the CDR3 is TGTGCCAGCAGTGTGGGGCCTGACTACGAGCAGTACTTC. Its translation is CASSVGPDYEQYF. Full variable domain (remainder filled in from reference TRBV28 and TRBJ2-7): DVKVTQSSRYLVKRTGEKVFLECVQDMDHENMFWYRQDPGLGLRLIYFSYDVKMKEKGDIPEGYSVSREKKERFSLILESASTNQTSMYLCASSVGPDYEQYFGPGTRLTVT.

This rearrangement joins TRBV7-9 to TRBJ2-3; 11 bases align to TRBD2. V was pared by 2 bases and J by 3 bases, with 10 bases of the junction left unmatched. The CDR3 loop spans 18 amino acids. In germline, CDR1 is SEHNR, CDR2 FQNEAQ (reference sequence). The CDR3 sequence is CASSLRFGLAGGTDTQYF. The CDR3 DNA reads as TGTGCCAGCAGCTTAAGATTCGGCCTAGCGGGAGGAACAGATACGCAGTATTTT.

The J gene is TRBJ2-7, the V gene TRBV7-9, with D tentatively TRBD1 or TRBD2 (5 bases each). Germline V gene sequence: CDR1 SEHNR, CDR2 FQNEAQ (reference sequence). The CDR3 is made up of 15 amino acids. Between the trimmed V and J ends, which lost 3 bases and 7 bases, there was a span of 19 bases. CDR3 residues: CASSFGTSRGNEQYF. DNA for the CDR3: TGTGCCAGCAGCTTTGGGACCTCGAGGGGTAATGAGCAGTACTTC.

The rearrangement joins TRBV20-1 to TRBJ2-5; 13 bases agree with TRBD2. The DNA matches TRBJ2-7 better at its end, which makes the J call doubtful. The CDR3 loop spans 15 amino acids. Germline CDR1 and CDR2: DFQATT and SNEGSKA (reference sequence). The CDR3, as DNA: TGCAGTGCCTCCGGACTAGCGGGAGTTCCCTACGAGCAGTACTTC. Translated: CSASGLAGVPYEQYF.

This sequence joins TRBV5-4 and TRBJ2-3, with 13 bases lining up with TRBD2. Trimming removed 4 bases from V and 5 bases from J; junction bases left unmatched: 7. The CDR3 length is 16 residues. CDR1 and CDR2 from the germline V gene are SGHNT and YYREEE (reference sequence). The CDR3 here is CASSPQGLAGKDTQYF. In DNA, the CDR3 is TGTGCCAGCAGCCCCCAGGGACTAGCGGGAAAAGATACGCAGTATTTT.

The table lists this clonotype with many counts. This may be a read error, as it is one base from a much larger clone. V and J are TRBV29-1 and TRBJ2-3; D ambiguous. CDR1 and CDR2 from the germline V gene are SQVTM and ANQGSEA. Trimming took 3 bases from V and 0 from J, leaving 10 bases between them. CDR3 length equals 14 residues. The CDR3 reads CSVDSSTSTDTQYF. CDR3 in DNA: TGCAGCGTTGATTCCAGCACTAGCACAGATACGCAGTATTTT.

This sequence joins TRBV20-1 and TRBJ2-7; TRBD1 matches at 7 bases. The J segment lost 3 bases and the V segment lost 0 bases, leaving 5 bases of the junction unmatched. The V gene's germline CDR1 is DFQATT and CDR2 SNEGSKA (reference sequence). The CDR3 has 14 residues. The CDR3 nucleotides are TGCAGTGCTAGAGACCGGACAGGCAACTACGAGCAGTACTTC. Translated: CSARDRTGNYEQYF.